The clone carrying this TCR beta chain was found many times. As yet, its antigen is unknown. A read error may account for a junction end that differs from germline. CDR3 regions were amplified by Arm-PCR using iRepertoire HTBI primers to build TCR beta libraries. In the study's own analysis: Samples jointly harbored fewer than 70 TRBV and approximately 15 TRBJ segments. TCRdb recomputed calls from the multiplex PCR reads with MiXCR, one row per CDR3 protein. These V and J calls rely on TCRdb rather than the paper's analysis. The sample lists about 470,000 distinct CDR3 sequences, approximately 21% occurring once. The data are from a study of regulatory T cells in long-lasting Graves disease. General observations from the study: Tissue studied was limited to peripheral blood, excluding thyroid tissue.

Time point reported: persistent/refractory GD, antithyroid drugs over 5 years with positive TRAb. PBMC-extracted RNA yielded the TCR library. Graves' disease diagnosis was established per American Thyroid Association guidelines. With EDTA tubes as the receptacles, nine milliliters of peripheral blood were drawn. Looked up from germline, CDR1 is SEHNR and CDR2 is FQNEAQ (reference sequence). This CDR3 region has 15 residues. The sample consisted of peripheral blood mononuclear cells (PBMCs), taken when the disease was refractory, from a patient treated with antithyroid drugs. This clonotype originated in a female donor with Graves disease. The genes are TRBV7-9 and TRBJ1-5; D remains unclear. The CDR3: CASSPEGGGNQPQHF. The CDR3 DNA is TGCGCCAGCAGCCCGGAAGGTGGCGGGAATCAGCCCCAGCATTTT. Using reference TRBV7-9 and TRBJ1-5 for the parts outside the CDR3, the full variable domain is DTGVSQNPRHKITKRGQNVTFRCDPISEHNRLYWYRQTLGQGPEFLTYFQNEAQLEKSRLLSDRFSAERPKGSFSTLEIQRTEQGDSAMYLCASSPEGGGNQPQHFGDGTRLSIL.